Listed below are T cell receptor beta chains from one sample, sequenced in a study of breast tumors, draining lymph nodes, adjacent tissues. TCRdb reanalysed the multiplex PCR reads using MiXCR and keeps one entry per CDR3 protein. The table lists roughly 86,000 distinct CDR3 sequences, roughly 20% of them singletons. Sequencing was done on a sample of axillary lymph node tissue. Receptors originate from a female donor with breast cancer. Some clones in this sample may be carry-over from other donors' samples. The CDR3 runs from the conserved cysteine through the conserved F or W. D genes are given only for firm matches. Size values are once, few and many counts, or a class for expanded clones, and some rows have none.

clone_size	v_call	d_call	j_call	cdr3_aa	cdr3_nt
many	TRBV20-1	.	TRBJ2-3	CSAPSRTTDTQYF	TGCAGTGCCCCTAGCCGGACCACAGATACGCAGTATTTT
.	TRBV20-1	TRBD2	TRBJ2-5	CSAPGTSGKRETQYF	TGCAGTGCTCCCGGGACTAGCGGGAAGAGGGAGACCCAGTACTTC
many	TRBV20-1	.	TRBJ2-7	CSAKFSGDYEQYF	TGCAGTGCTAAATTCTCCGGGGACTACGAGCAGTACTTC
many	TRBV7-7	TRBD2	TRBJ2-1	CASSLGRTSGVAEQFF	TGTGCTAGCAGCTTAGGCAGGACTAGCGGGGTGGCCGAGCAGTTCTTC
few	TRBV28	TRBD2	TRBJ2-1	CASSFAGLADYNEQFF	TGTGCCAGCAGTTTCGCGGGACTAGCGGACTACAATGAGCAGTTCTTC
many	TRBV14	TRBD1	TRBJ1-6	CASSLDRNSPLHF	TGTGCCAGCAGCCTGGACAGGAATTCACCCCTCCACTTT
many	TRBV4-2	TRBD2	TRBJ2-1	CASSQERGLVNEQFF	TGTGCCAGCAGCCAAGAGAGGGGACTAGTTAATGAGCAGTTCTTC
many	TRBV20-1	TRBD2	TRBJ2-3	CSARDPKTSQSTDTQYF	TGCAGTGCTAGAGATCCCAAGACTAGCCAAAGCACAGATACGCAGTATTTT
many	TRBV20-1	.	TRBJ2-1	CSARSEAAWNEQFF	TGCAGTGCTAGGTCGGAGGCCGCCTGGAATGAGCAGTTCTTC
many	TRBV5-6	TRBD1	TRBJ1-2	CASSKHPGQGIYGYTF	TGTGCCAGCAGCAAACACCCGGGACAGGGGATCTATGGCTACACCTTC
many	TRBV2	.	TRBJ1-2	CASSPEYRDGYTF	TGTGCCAGCAGTCCGGAGTACAGGGATGGCTACACCTTC
many	TRBV15	.	TRBJ2-5	CATSRDLWVQETQYF	TGTGCCACCAGCAGAGATCTATGGGTACAAGAGACCCAGTACTTC
.	TRBV19	.	TRBJ1-1	CASSIGLGNTEAFF	TGTGCCAGTAGTATTGGTCTGGGGAACACTGAAGCCTTCTTT
many	TRBV7-9	TRBD2	TRBJ2-1	CASSPSGATYNEQFF	TGTGCCAGCAGCCCTAGCGGGGCCACCTACAATGAGCAGTTCTTC
many	TRBV7-2	.	TRBJ2-7	CASSLVTYTYEQYF	TGTGCCAGCAGCTTAGTCACCTACACCTACGAGCAGTACTTC
.	TRBV19	TRBD1	TRBJ1-5	CASTPDRGGNQPQHF	TGTGCCAGTACTCCCGACAGGGGCGGCAATCAGCCCCAGCATTTT
many	TRBV6-2/TRBV6-3	.	TRBJ2-7	CATQRYHEQYF	TGTGCCACCCAAAGGTATCACGAGCAGTACTTC
many	TRBV11-2	.	TRBJ2-5	CASSLVRETQYF	TGTGCCAGCAGCTTAGTACGCGAGACCCAGTACTTC
many	TRBV5-6	.	TRBJ1-6	CASSLGQENSPLHF	TGTGCCAGCAGCTTGGGACAGGAGAATTCACCCCTCCACTTT
many	TRBV19	.	TRBJ2-3	CASSMGLAPSTDTQYF	TGTGCCAGTAGTATGGGCCTGGCTCCAAGCACAGATACGCAGTATTTT
many	TRBV24-1	.	TRBJ2-5	CATSEPTGRETQYF	TGTGCCACCAGTGAGCCCACAGGGCGTGAGACCCAGTACTTC
few	TRBV10-3	.	TRBJ2-5	CAISESEEETQYF	TGTGCCATCAGTGAGTCCGAGGAGGAGACCCAGTACTTC
many	TRBV7-4	.	TRBJ1-6	CISLPHNSPLHF	TGTATTTCACTGCCCCACAATTCACCCCTCCACTTT
many	TRBV28	.	TRBJ2-5	CASGHREIQETQYF	TGTGCCAGCGGACATCGGGAGATCCAAGAGACCCAGTACTTC
many	TRBV4-2	.	TRBJ2-7	CASSQDRANYEQYF	TGTGCCAGCAGCCAAGACAGGGCCAACTACGAGCAGTACTTC
many	TRBV6-6	.	TRBJ2-1	CASSPQANEQFF	TGTGCCAGCAGTCCGCAAGCCAATGAGCAGTTCTTC
few	TRBV3-1	TRBD2	TRBJ2-1	CASTHSGSSYNEQFF	TGTGCCAGCACTCACAGCGGGAGCTCCTACAATGAGCAGTTCTTC
many	TRBV18	.	TRBJ2-7	CASSPAGDEQYF	TGTGCCAGCTCACCTGCAGGGGACGAGCAGTACTTC
.	TRBV29-1	TRBD2	TRBJ2-2	CSVEDLPSGTTGELFF	TGCAGCGTTGAAGATCTGCCTAGCGGGACAACCGGGGAGCTGTTTTTT
.	TRBV11-2	TRBD2	TRBJ2-5	CASSPQREKETQYF	TGTGCCAGCAGTCCTCAGCGGGAGAAGGAGACCCAGTACTTC
few	TRBV28	.	TRBJ1-5	CASKRQANQPQHF	TGTGCCAGCAAACGACAAGCCAATCAGCCCCAGCATTTT
many	TRBV6-6	.	TRBJ2-1	CASSYSAVDNEQFF	TGTGCCAGCAGTTACTCTGCCGTCGACAATGAGCAGTTCTTC
many	TRBV9	TRBD2	TRBJ2-1	CASSLLSGRGSEQFF	TGTGCCAGCAGCCTTCTTAGCGGGAGAGGGAGTGAGCAGTTCTTC
many	TRBV19	TRBD2	TRBJ2-1	CASSIPQREGSRNEQFF	TGTGCCAGTAGTATCCCCCAACGGGAGGGGTCCCGCAATGAGCAGTTCTTC
many	TRBV12-3/TRBV12-4	TRBD1	TRBJ2-7	CASSPGQGGYEQYF	TGTGCCAGCAGTCCGGGACAGGGAGGTTACGAGCAGTACTTC
many	TRBV20-1	TRBD2	TRBJ2-2	CSANKGLAGGSTGELFF	TGCAGTGCTAATAAAGGACTAGCGGGAGGATCGACCGGGGAGCTGTTTTTT
few	TRBV12-3/TRBV12-4	.	TRBJ2-2	CASSFTPNTGELFF	TGTGCCAGCAGTTTTACTCCCAACACCGGGGAGCTGTTTTTT
.	TRBV28	.	TRBJ2-7	CASNPSAPSYEQYF	TGTGCCAGCAATCCCTCTGCCCCTTCCTACGAGCAGTACTTC
many	TRBV4-1	.	TRBJ2-7	CASSQEDHRSYEQYF	TGCGCCAGCAGCCAAGAAGACCACAGGTCCTACGAGCAGTACTTC
.	TRBV3-1	.	TRBJ2-1	CASSPPTSSSEQFF	TGTGCCAGCAGCCCCCCGACTAGTAGCAGTGAGCAGTTCTTC
many	TRBV12-3/TRBV12-4	TRBD1	TRBJ2-7	CASSLAGGLQYF	TGTGCCAGCAGTTTAGCAGGGGGCTTGCAGTACTTC
many	TRBV4-2	TRBD2	TRBJ2-1	CASSQESSGRVGLGEQFF	TGTGCCAGCAGCCAAGAGTCTAGCGGGAGAGTCGGCCTCGGTGAGCAGTTCTTC
many	TRBV7-2	.	TRBJ1-4	CASSSTGEKLFF	TGTGCCAGCAGCTCAACGGGTGAAAAACTGTTTTTT
.	TRBV4-1	TRBD2	TRBJ2-3	CASHRVGIEREGSDTQYF	TGCGCCAGCCACCGGGTGGGGATCGAGCGGGAGGGCTCAGATACGCAGTATTTT
many	TRBV5-6	.	TRBJ2-3	CASSLMGRADTQYF	TGTGCCAGCAGCTTGATGGGTCGGGCAGATACGCAGTATTTT
many	TRBV7-6	.	TRBJ1-3	CASSSPRNSGNTIYF	TGTGCCAGCAGCTCCCCTCGGAACTCTGGAAACACCATATATTTT
many	TRBV5-1	.	TRBJ2-7	CASSRGEGYEQYF	TGCGCCAGCAGCCGGGGAGAGGGCTACGAGCAGTACTTC
many	TRBV20-1	.	TRBJ1-3	CSAGRMAGGNTIYF	TGCAGTGCGGGACGTATGGCGGGAGGAAACACCATATATTTT
many	TRBV28	.	TRBJ1-5	CASSLGGQPQHF	TGTGCCAGCAGTTTAGGGGGTCAGCCCCAGCATTTT
many	TRBV14	.	TRBJ2-7	CASSRRGLSYEQYF	TGTGCCAGCAGCCGGAGAGGGTTATCCTACGAGCAGTACTTC
many	TRBV6-5	.	TRBJ2-1	CASSYSGRVRYNEQFF	TGTGCCAGCAGTTACTCGGGCAGGGTGAGGTACAATGAGCAGTTCTTC
once	TRBV7-6	.	TRBJ2-6	CASSLAPRSLVGSGANVLTF	TGTGCCAGCAGCTTAGCCCCCCGGAGCCTAGTCGGCTCTGGGGCCAACGTCCTGACTTTC
.	TRBV20-1	.	TRBJ1-1	CSAREGHMNTEAFF	TGCAGTGCTAGGGAGGGGCATATGAACACTGAAGCTTTCTTT
few	TRBV2	.	TRBJ2-5	CASSYLVLKETQYF	TGTGCCAGCAGTTATCTAGTCCTCAAAGAGACCCAGTACTTC
.	TRBV20-1	.	TRBJ1-1	CSASYGVMNTEAFF	TGCAGTGCTAGTTACGGGGTTATGAACACTGAAGCTTTCTTT
many	TRBV20-1	.	TRBJ2-1	CSASRGANEQFF	TGCAGTGCTAGCCGGGGGGCCAATGAGCAGTTCTTC